This passage covers 5 T cell receptor beta chains from one sample sequenced in a study of blood T cell repertoires in COVID-19. Profiled with immunoSEQ multiplex PCR; TCRdb holds only in-frame clones, not every one. The sample lists approximately 9,600 clones, 80% to 90% occurring once. What was sequenced was peripheral blood. The receptors shown here come from a human donor in a cohort sampled during active COVID-19.

The chain employs TRBV10-3 and TRBJ2-7, with TRBD2 as a possible D gene (6 bases). Germline V gene sequence: CDR1 ENHRY, CDR2 SYGVKD. Trimming cost V 3 bases and J 6 bases, with 12 bases left between them. The CDR3 extends over 13 amino acids. This CDR3 reads CAISDMAGSEQYF. Here the CDR3 DNA reads TGTGCCATCAGTGATATGGCGGGAAGCGAGCAGTACTTC.

The gene calls are TRBV7-9 and TRBJ1-1, with D perhaps matching TRBD1 (5 bases). The CDR3 totals 16 residues. Per germline, CDR1 SEHNR and CDR2 FQNEAQ (reference sequence). Trimming pared 1 base from V and 5 bases from J, leaving 17 bases between. In DNA form, the CDR3 reads TGTGCCAGCAGCTTAGAAAGACGGGAGAAGGGGACTGAAGCTTTCTTT. Its translation: CASSLERREKGTEAFF.

The chain recombines TRBV9 with TRBJ1-1; tentatively, D is TRBD1 (6 bases). This CDR3 region has 14 residues. The ends were cut back, 4 bases at V and 11 bases at J, with 21 bases in the middle. Germline V CDR1 and CDR2: SGDLS, YYNGEE. Written as DNA, the CDR3 is TGTGCCAGCAGCCCCGAGACAGGTCCCTCCAAGGCTTTCTTT. The encoded protein is CASSPETGPSKAFF.

The chain joins TRBV5-1 to TRBJ1-6; TRBD1 agrees at 7 bases. CDR3 size: 16 residues. The V and J ends lost 4 bases and 10 bases, in that order; junction bases with no gene match: 14. Germline assignment: CDR1 SGHRS and CDR2 YFSETQ. CDR3 region: CASSQGTAWDHSPLHF. Written as DNA, the CDR3 is TGCGCCAGCAGCCAGGGGACAGCCTGGGATCACTCACCCCTCCACTTT.

The CDR3 loop reads CSVRQGVSYGYTF. In nucleotides, the CDR3 is TGCAGCGTTAGACAGGGAGTTAGCTATGGCTACACCTTC. V usage is TRBV29-1 and J usage is TRBJ1-2; 7 nucleotides align to TRBD1. The germline gives CDR1 SQVTM, CDR2 ANQGSEA. Unmatched junction bases numbered 7, after V lost 5 bases and J lost 4 bases. The CDR3 covers 13 residues.